The rows below give T cell receptor beta chains drawn from one sample of a study of graft-versus-host responses after intestinal transplantation. Data came from immunoSEQ multiplex PCR; TCRdb stores just in-frame clones and leaves some out. The table includes some 45,000 clones, over 75% detected once. The sequencing used PBMCs, collected 524 days after transplant. These receptors came from a human patient who received an intestinal transplant, so some T cells may come from the graft donor. The CDR3 runs from the conserved cysteine through the conserved F or W. The D gene is left open where the match is weak. Part of the rows lack a size; the others show once, few, many or a class for expanded clones.

clone size,J gene,D gene,V gene,CDR3 DNA,CDR3 protein
NA,TRBJ2-5,NA,TRBV7-9,TGTGCCAGCAGCTCCCCAGATAGTCCAAGAGGAGAGACCCAGTACTTC,CASSSPDSPRGETQYF
NA,TRBJ1-3,NA,TRBV27,TGTGCCAGCAGTTTAACGTGGGACCCCTCTGGAAACACCATATATTTT,CASSLTWDPSGNTIYF
NA,TRBJ2-7,TRBD1,TRBV6-5,TGTGCCAGCAGCAGCCGGACAGGTCCCTACGAGCAGTACTTC,CASSSRTGPYEQYF
NA,TRBJ2-1,TRBD2,TRBV28,TGTGCCAGCAGTTTCTGGACTAGCGGGAGTGTCACCTACAATGAGCAGTTCTTC,CASSFWTSGSVTYNEQFF
NA,TRBJ2-1,TRBD2,TRBV5-1,TGCGCCAGCAGATTTAGCGGGCGTAATGAAAATGAGCAGTTCTTC,CASRFSGRNENEQFF
NA,TRBJ2-1,NA,TRBV30,TGTGCCTGGAGTGGGGCGAATGAGCAGTTCTTC,CAWSGANEQFF
NA,TRBJ2-5,TRBD2,TRBV9,TGTGCCAGCAGCGTAGCAGGACTAGTCGGGATAGAGACCCAGTACTTC,CASSVAGLVGIETQYF
NA,TRBJ2-7,TRBD1,TRBV11-3,TGTGCCAGCAGTATAGGACAGGGAGTCAACGAGCAGTACTTC,CASSIGQGVNEQYF
once,TRBJ2-7,TRBD1,TRBV28,TGTGCCAGCAGTTTATGGCAACAGGGGGGCGACTACGAGCAGTACTTC,CASSLWQQGGDYEQYF
NA,TRBJ2-3,TRBD2,TRBV28,TGTGCCAGCGATTTTGGGCGGGAGGGCCAAGATACGCAGTATTTT,CASDFGREGQDTQYF
NA,TRBJ1-1,NA,TRBV27,TGTGCCAGCAGGTCAACAGGGTTTCATAGCACTGAAGCTTTCTTT,CASRSTGFHSTEAFF
NA,TRBJ2-7,NA,TRBV6-1,TGTGCCAGCAGCCTATTCCACACCAGTTCCTACGAGCAGTACTTC,CASSLFHTSSYEQYF
NA,TRBJ1-1,NA,TRBV19,TGTGCTGCTCGACAGGTACCACGCACTGAAGCTTTCTTT,CAARQVPRTEAFF
NA,TRBJ1-4,TRBD1,TRBV7-8,TGTGCCAGCAGCTTAGAAGGGGGCACGACTAATGAAAAACTGTTTTTT,CASSLEGGTTNEKLFF
NA,TRBJ2-7,NA,TRBV6-5,TGTGCCAGCAGTTTCTCGGACAACTACTACGAGCAGTACTTC,CASSFSDNYYEQYF
NA,TRBJ2-7,TRBD1,TRBV19,TGTGCCAGTAGTATGTGTCGGGACAGGATAGGCAAAATCAAACTCGGTACCTACGAGCAGTACTTC,CASSMCRDRIGKIKLGTYEQYF
NA,TRBJ2-3,NA,TRBV2,TGTGCCAGCACTAGCGGCACAGATACGCAGTATTTT,CASTSGTDTQYF
NA,TRBJ2-2,TRBD2,TRBV18,TGTGCCAGCTCACCACCAACTAGCGGGAGGCGCACCGGGGAGCTGTTTTTT,CASSPPTSGRRTGELFF
NA,TRBJ1-5,NA,TRBV19,TGTGCCAGTAGTATAGTTGCCAACAATCAGCCCCAGCATTTT,CASSIVANNQPQHF
once,TRBJ1-1,NA,TRBV29-1,TGCAGCGTTTGGGACACGGTGAACACTGAAGCTTTCTTT,CSVWDTVNTEAFF